The 21 T cell receptor beta chains listed next were all sequenced from one sample in a study of tumor-infiltrating lymphocytes in primary liver carcinoma. Extraction of RNA together with DNA used about 20-34 mg of unsorted bulk tissue. Production of TCR beta cDNA used around 0.45 ug total RNA together with a constant-region primer. Libraries of TCR beta came from three nested multiplex PCR rounds with slightly modified ARM-PCR. Use of TRBV1-TRBV30 forward primers with a C-beta reverse primer characterized the first two PCR rounds, which lasted about 9 cycles each. TCRdb fed the multiplex PCR reads into MiXCR, producing one record per CDR3 protein. Here the sample spans approximately 80,000 distinct CDR3 sequences, under 75% being singletons. The specimen was tumor-adjacent normal liver tissue. Receptors originate from a man in his forties with primary liver carcinoma and hepatitis B virus infection.

The chain has TRBV5-1 and TRBJ2-1; 9 bases agree with TRBD2. Germline V gene data show CDR1 as SGHRS and CDR2 as YFSETQ. Losses at the gene ends were 0 bases for V and 1 base for J; bases not matched to a gene: 8. The length of the CDR3 is 18 residues. The CDR3 region is CASSLDGSGSVSYNEQFF. CDR3 nucleotides: TGCGCCAGCAGCTTGGACGGTAGCGGGAGTGTATCCTACAATGAGCAGTTCTTC.

In regard to this clonotype: A much bigger clone sits one base away, suggesting this may be a read error. The J gene is TRBJ1-1, the V gene TRBV5-1; no firm D call. CDR1 and CDR2 from the germline V gene are SGHRS and YFSETQ. The CDR3 consists of 14 residues. The DNA of the CDR3 is TGCGCCAGCAGCTTGTCCACATTGAACATTGAAGCTTTCTTT. Translation: CASSLSTLNIEAFF.

Details on this clonotype: A much more abundant neighbour one base away suggests this may be a read error. The chain combines TRBV4-3 with TRBJ2-3, with TRBD2 identical over 8 bases. The CDR3 covers 15 residues. V dropped 1 base and J dropped 4; count of bases not matched to a gene: 4. The germline CDR1 and CDR2 sequences are LGHNA and YSLEER. The CDR3 sequence: CASSQGQLAADTQYF. The CDR3 DNA reads as TGCGCCAGCAGCCAAGGTCAACTAGCGGCAGATACGCAGTATTTT.

In the case of this clonotype: At one of its ends the junction is not consistent with the germline gene, which may arise from a read error. This chain joins TRBV6-5 and TRBJ2-7, with a weak D call TRBD2 (6 bases). This CDR3 has 15 amino acids. Germline lookup yields CDR1 MNHEY and CDR2 SVGAGI. CDR3 residues: CASSYSTGDSYEQYF. The DNA of the CDR3 is TGTGCCAGCAGTTACTCGACGGGAGATTCGTACGAGCAGTACTTT.

In regard to this clonotype: This may be a read error, as it is one base from a much larger clone. This rearrangement joins TRBV5-1 to TRBJ2-3, with D maybe TRBD2 (6 bases). CDR1 and CDR2 from the germline V gene are SGHRS and YFSETQ. The CDR3 loop spans 14 amino acids. CDR3 DNA: TGCGCCAGCAGCTTTAAGCGGGCCACAGATACGCGGTATTTT. Translated, it gives CASSFKRATDTRYF. The full variable domain, with the rest looked up from reference TRBV5-1 and TRBJ2-3, is KAGVTQTPRYLIKTRGQQVTLSCSPISGHRSVSWYQQTPGQGLQFLFEYFSETQRNKGNFPGRFSGRQFSNSRSEMNVSTLELGDSALYLCASSFKRATDTRYFGPGTRLTVL.

Details on this clonotype: One end of the junction is discordant with germline, which a read error may explain. The chain combines TRBV6-1 with TRBJ2-3; TRBD2 agrees at 10 bases. In germline, CDR1 is MNHNS, CDR2 SASEGT. The CDR3 is made up of 16 amino acids. CDR3: CASSDARLAGADMQYF. For the CDR3, the DNA is TGTGCCAGCAGTGACGCTCGACTAGCGGGCGCAGATATGCAGTATTTT.

This clonotype came up a few times. It is likely a read error, because the conserved phenylalanine at the end of the CDR3 is missing. The rearrangement joins TRBV28 to TRBJ2-7; TRBD2 is a possible D gene (6 bases). V was trimmed by 3 bases and J by 4 bases, leaving 13 bases between them. Germline-derived CDR1 and CDR2 are MDHEN and SYDVKM. The CDR3 has 14 residues. The DNA for the CDR3 is TGTGCCAGCAGTTTTCTCGCTGGGGGGTACGAGCAGTACCTC. Its translation: CASSFLAGGYEQYL.

V gene TRBV6-1 combines with J gene TRBJ1-5, with D maybe TRBD1 (5 bases). The V gene's germline CDR1 is MNHNS and CDR2 SASEGT. V lost 11 bases to trimming and J lost 0 bases, with 17 bases between them. The CDR3 length is 15 residues. The CDR3, as DNA: TGTGCCGACAGTGAAATCTACTATAGCAATCAGCCCCAGCATTTT. Residues: CADSEIYYSNQPQHF.

As for this clonotype: The germline gene is not matched at one end of the junction; a read error may be the cause. The chain has TRBV4-3 and TRBJ2-7, with 9 bases that match TRBD2. Germline V gene sequence: CDR1 LGHNA, CDR2 YSLEER. This CDR3 region has 16 residues. In DNA form, the CDR3 reads TGCGCCAGCAGCCAAGTGGCTAGCGGGGTTTCCTACGAGAAGTACTTC. Translated, it gives CASSQVASGVSYEKYF.

Turning to this clonotype: This may stem from a read error, because a much larger clone lies one nucleotide away. The J gene is TRBJ2-1, the V gene TRBV4-3; D remains ambiguous. This CDR3 contains 16 residues. Germline values: CDR1 LGHNA, CDR2 YSLEER. The CDR3 loop reads CASRQDRDTLYNEQFF. CDR3 DNA sequence: TGCGCCAGCAGGCAAGATAGAGACACCCTATACAATGAGCAGTTCTTC.

Comment on this clonotype: A much larger clonotype is one base distant, so this may be a read error. This chain links TRBV28 with TRBJ1-2; D perhaps matches TRBD1 (5 bases). The CDR3 sequence is 13 residues long. CDR1 is MDHEN, CDR2 SYDVKM, per germline. Trimming took off 8 bases at V and 4 bases at J, with 14 bases between the two ends. The CDR3 sequence: CASDDSSIYGYTF. In DNA, the CDR3 is TGTGCCAGCGATGACAGCTCTATCTATGGCTACACCTTC.

As concerns this clonotype: A much larger clone is a single base away; this may be a read error. This chain connects TRBV29-1 to TRBJ2-5; TRBD1 or TRBD2 may be the D gene (5 bases each). CDR3 length: 15 amino acids. CDR1 is SQVTM and CDR2 is ANQGSEA in the germline V gene. Deletions cut 3 bases from V and 1 base from J, with 15 bases between. CDR3: CSVEGPRRLQETQYF. The CDR3 bases are TGCAGCGTTGAGGGACCCCGGAGGCTCCAAGAGACCCAGTACTTC.

To note about this clonotype: The junction shows a germline mismatch at one end, possibly a read error. V and J are TRBV7-8 and TRBJ2-7; D remains ambiguous. Germline CDR1 SGHVS, CDR2 FQNEAQ. This CDR3 is built from 13 residues. As DNA, the CDR3 is TGTGTCAGCAGCTTGACTCTCGACTACGAGCAGTACTTC. It specifies CVSSLTLDYEQYF.

On this clonotype itself: A much larger clone differs from this one at a single base, so this may be a read error. The J gene is TRBJ2-2, the V gene TRBV5-1; D call uncertain. The CDR3 is 15 amino acids. From germline, CDR1 is SGHRS and CDR2 YFSETQ. V was cut by 0 bases and J by 0 bases, with 6 bases left in between. The CDR3 DNA reads as TGCGCCAGCAGCTTGGGGCATGCGAACACCGGGGAGCTGTTTTTT. The encoded protein is CASSLGHANTGELFF.

This clonotype appeared a few times. A much larger clone sits a single nucleotide away, making a read error possible. This chain joins TRBV5-4 and TRBJ2-3, with 9 nucleotides matching TRBD2. Per the germline V gene, CDR1 is SGHNT and CDR2 is YYREEE (reference sequence). The V segment lost 1 base and the J segment 5 bases; nucleotides outside the gene matches: 8. There are 16 residues in the CDR3. CDR3 nucleotide sequence: TGTGCCAGCAGCTTGCTCGCGGGAGGGCCCAGAGATACGCAGTATTTT. This translates into CASSLLAGGPRDTQYF.

The genes are TRBV11-2 and TRBJ2-3; TRBD1 might be the D (6 bases). Germline V gene sequence: CDR1 SGHAT, CDR2 FQNNGV. Trimming removed 2 bases at V and 5 bases at J, with 11 bases between. The CDR3 runs to 14 residues. CDR3 sequence reads: CASSLSRGLDTQYF. The CDR3 region has the DNA TGTGCCAGCAGCTTATCCAGGGGATTAGATACGCAGTATTTT.

The CDR3 loop is CASRPGHRGNYEQYF. CDR3 coding DNA: TGCGCCAGCAGGCCTGGTCACAGGGGGAACTACGAGCAGTACTTC. The chain recombines TRBV5-1 with TRBJ2-7; 8 bases fit TRBD1. Per the germline V gene, CDR1 is SGHRS and CDR2 is YFSETQ. Trimming removed 5 bases from V and 3 bases from J; junction bases left unmatched: 10. CDR3 size: 15 residues.

A note on this clonotype: It is likely a read error, because the conserved phenylalanine at the end of the CDR3 is missing. The chain links TRBV11-2 to TRBJ2-1; D gene ambiguous. Germline CDR1 and CDR2: SGHAT and FQNNGV. V was trimmed by 6 bases and J by 6 bases, leaving 18 bases between them. The CDR3 is 15 amino acids. CDR3 in amino acids: CASSDPLGYCNEQFL. The CDR3 region has the DNA TGTGCCAGCAGTGACCCCCTGGGGTACTGCAATGAGCAGTTCCTC.

The chain recombines TRBV6-2 or TRBV6-3 with TRBJ2-3, with 8 positions matching TRBD2. This CDR3 is built from 13 residues. In germline, CDR1 is MNHEY, CDR2 SVGEGT. V trimming: 11 bases; J trimming: 10 bases; junction bases outside the gene matches: 14. The CDR3 region has the DNA TGTGCCTGTTCCGCTGGGACTAGAACCCCGCAGTATTTT. Amino acids: CACSAGTRTPQYF.

V usage is TRBV4-1 and J usage is TRBJ1-2; tentatively, D is TRBD1 (5 bases). Trimming took 2 bases from V and 4 from J, leaving 11 bases between them. Per the germline V gene, CDR1 is MGHRA and CDR2 is YSYEKL. This CDR3 contains 14 residues. DNA for the CDR3: TGCGCCAGCAGCCAATCTCAGGGATTCTATGGCTACACCTTC. Translation: CASSQSQGFYGYTF.

Turning to this clonotype: Possible read error: a much larger clone is one base away. The conserved final phenylalanine or tryptophan is absent from the CDR3, which likely points to a read error. The V and J genes are TRBV28 and TRBJ2-1; TRBD2 agrees at 9 bases. V was clipped by 7 bases and J by 8 bases; unmatched bases: 6. In germline, CDR1 is MDHEN, CDR2 SYDVKM. The CDR3 has 13 amino acids. The CDR3 coding sequence is TGTGCCAGCATGGCGGGAGGGATCGATGAGCAGTTCTCC. Translation gives CASMAGGIDEQFS.